The rows below give T cell receptor beta chains drawn from one sample of a study of technical replicates of blood from a handful of donors. Only in-frame clones appear in the TCRdb table, and some are missing; sequencing was by immunoSEQ multiplex PCR. Of 40,000 to 60,000 clones detected, roughly 92% appear once; the ten largest clones hold under 5%. The material sequenced was PBMCs. The receptors derive from a human donor in good health. Some clones in this sample may be carry-over from other donors' samples. The CDR3 runs from the conserved cysteine through the conserved F or W. D genes are given only for firm matches. The size entry is marked missing in some rows and otherwise reads once, few, many or a size class.

D gene	clone size	V gene	J gene	CDR3 DNA	CDR3 protein
-	-	TRBV7-8	TRBJ1-6	TGTGCCAGCAGCTTAGCCGGGGTGGAGACACCCCTCCACTTT	CASSLAGVETPLHF
TRBD1	-	TRBV10-3	TRBJ2-7	TGTGCCATCAGTGAGTCAGTTATAAGGACAGGATCCTACGAGCAGTACTTC	CAISESVIRTGSYEQYF
TRBD1	-	TRBV7-8	TRBJ2-7	TGTGCCAGCAGCACCACCGACAGGGGGCGTTACGAGCAGTACTTC	CASSTTDRGRYEQYF
TRBD2	few	TRBV7-6	TRBJ2-2	TGTGCCAGCAGCTTAGATACACTAGCGATTAAAACCGGGGAGCTGTTTTTT	CASSLDTLAIKTGELFF
-	-	TRBV14	TRBJ1-2	TGTGCCAGCAGCCCAGGGTATCGATATGGCTACACCTTC	CASSPGYRYGYTF
TRBD2	-	TRBV5-1	TRBJ2-5	TGCGCCAGCAGCTGGCCCAGGGGACTAGCGGGTCAAGAGACCCAGTACTTC	CASSWPRGLAGQETQYF
TRBD2	-	TRBV4-3	TRBJ2-3	TGCGCCAGCAGCCAACGAGCGGGAGGGCCGGCGGATACGCAGTATTTT	CASSQRAGGPADTQYF
TRBD2	-	TRBV4-3	TRBJ2-1	TGCGCCAGCAGCCAAGCCTCCCCGGCGGGAGGGCCCAGCGTGTACAATGAGCAGTTCTTC	CASSQASPAGGPSVYNEQFF
-	-	TRBV5-6	TRBJ1-2	TGTGCCAGCAGCTTGAGACAGTCAAACTATGGCTACACCTTC	CASSLRQSNYGYTF
-	-	TRBV30	TRBJ1-2	TGTGCCTGGAAAGGGGGACCTGGAGGCTACTATGGCTACACCTTC	CAWKGGPGGYYGYTF
TRBD2	-	TRBV4-2	TRBJ2-5	TGTGCCAGCAGCCAAGGCGGGGGCCAAGAGACCCAGTACTTC	CASSQGGGQETQYF
-	-	TRBV7-2	TRBJ2-3	TGTGCCAGCAGCACGGGACAATATACGCAGTATTTT	CASSTGQYTQYF
TRBD1	once	TRBV12-5	TRBJ1-5	TGTGCTAGTGGTTTCGGACAGGGGGCCGGACAGCCCCAGCATTTT	CASGFGQGAGQPQHF
TRBD1	once	TRBV5-1	TRBJ1-1	TGCGCCAGCAGCGAGGGGGCCCTTCACACTGAAGCTTTCTTT	CASSEGALHTEAFF
-	-	TRBV6-5	TRBJ2-5	TGTGCCAGCAGCCACCGGGGGTACCAAGAGACCCAGTACTTC	CASSHRGYQETQYF
-	-	TRBV6-1	TRBJ2-7	TGTGCCAGCAGTGAAGCGCGCGAGCAGTACTTC	CASSEAREQYF
-	few	TRBV5-1	TRBJ1-4	TGCGCCAGCAGCTTGGCGGGGGGTTACGAAAAACTGTTTTTT	CASSLAGGYEKLFF
TRBD1	-	TRBV6-1	TRBJ2-2	TGTGCCAGCAGTGCGCCCGACAGGGTGAACACCGGGGAGCTGTTTTTT	CASSAPDRVNTGELFF
-	few	TRBV30	TRBJ1-5	TGTGCCTGGAGTGTGAGGAGAAATCAGCCCCAGCATTTT	CAWSVRRNQPQHF
-	-	TRBV5-8	TRBJ2-1	TGTGCCAGCAGCTTGGTCTTCGCGGCAGGGCGGCACAATGAGCAGTTCTTC	CASSLVFAAGRHNEQFF
-	-	TRBV4-2	TRBJ1-4	TGTGCCAGCAGCCAAGTCAGCGCTGAAAAACTGTTTTTT	CASSQVSAEKLFF
TRBD1	-	TRBV4-1	TRBJ2-5	TGCGCCAGCAGCCAAGATCGACGACAGGGCCAAGAGACCCAGTACTTC	CASSQDRRQGQETQYF
TRBD2	-	TRBV9	TRBJ2-2	TGTGCCAGCCGCCGGGAGGGAGAGTCCGGGGAGCTGTTTTTT	CASRREGESGELFF
-	-	TRBV19	TRBJ2-5	TGTGCCACCACGAGCCGGGGTGTCCCGTGGGAGACCCAGTACTTC	CATTSRGVPWETQYF
-	-	TRBV2	TRBJ2-2	TGTGCCAGCACTAAATTAGGGGGTGCGAACACCGGGGAGCTGTTTTTT	CASTKLGGANTGELFF
-	-	TRBV6-1	TRBJ1-2	TGTGCCAGCAGTGAGAAGCCTTTAGGCTACACCTTC	CASSEKPLGYTF
TRBD2	-	TRBV7-2	TRBJ2-5	TGTGCCAGCAGCGATGACAGTCCGAGGGGAGGGGAGACCCAGTACTTC	CASSDDSPRGGETQYF
-	-	TRBV7-2	TRBJ1-1	TGTGCCAGCAGCTTAGTCCAGGGCTCGTCTTTCTTT	CASSLVQGSSFF